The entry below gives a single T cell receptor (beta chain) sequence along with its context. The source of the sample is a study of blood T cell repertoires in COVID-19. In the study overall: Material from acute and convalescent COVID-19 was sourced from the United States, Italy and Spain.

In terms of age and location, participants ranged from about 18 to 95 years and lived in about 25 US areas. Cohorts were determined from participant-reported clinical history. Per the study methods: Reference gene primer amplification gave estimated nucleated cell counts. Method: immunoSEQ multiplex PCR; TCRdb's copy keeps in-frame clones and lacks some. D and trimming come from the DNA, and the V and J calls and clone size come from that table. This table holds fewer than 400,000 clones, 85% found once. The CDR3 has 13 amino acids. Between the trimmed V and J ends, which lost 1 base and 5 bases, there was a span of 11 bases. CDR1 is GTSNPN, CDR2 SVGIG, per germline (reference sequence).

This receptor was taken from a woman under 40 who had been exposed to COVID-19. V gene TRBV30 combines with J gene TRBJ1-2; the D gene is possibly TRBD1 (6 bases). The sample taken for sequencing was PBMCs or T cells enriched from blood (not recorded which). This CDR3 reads CAWSENRDYGYTF. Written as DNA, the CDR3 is TGTGCCTGGAGTGAAAACAGGGATTATGGCTACACCTTC.